This T cell receptor (beta chain) was captured in a study of PD-L1 blockade in urothelial cancer (dated by TCRdb to the late 2010s). A note on the overall study: Every patient began therapy in the mid-2010s and was given atezolizumab 1,200 mg intravenously every 3 weeks. About 85% of the roughly 29 patients were identified as males with urothelial cancer of bladder origin, and a prior smoking history was reported by 18 of 29 patients. An ECOG performance status of 0 or 1 was recorded for the patients, and 0 to 3 prior chemotherapy regimens had been received by the patients. Blood samples were analyzed 3 weeks after the start of treatment (second dose) and 6 weeks after the start of treatment. Blood samples gave median yields of approximately 130,000 T cells and tens of thousands of unique TCRs, along with a median clonality of 0.080. The study, an exploratory multi-omic analysis, examined somatic, immune and clinical correlates of response to PD-L1 blockade with atezolizumab in urothelial cancer. TCR sequencing covered pretreatment tumor samples and matched, serially collected peripheral blood taken before and after atezolizumab treatment. Durable clinical benefit was defined as progression-free survival longer than 6 months, and TCR features were also tested against progression-free and overall survival. Whole exome sequencing and RNA sequencing of pretreatment tumors were performed alongside TCR sequencing in the same patients. Some ten patients reached durable clinical benefit, while roughly 22 patients did not. Pretreatment blood TCR-seq was available for fewer than 30 patients, at least one posttreatment blood collection was obtained for approximately 25 patients, and tumor TCR-seq was available for approximately 25 patients.

General conclusions and limits of the study: Improved progression-free and overall survival was associated with having pretreatment peripheral blood TCR clonality below the median. Among patients with durable benefit, tumor-associated TCR clones showed greater expansion in peripheral blood 3 weeks after treatment started (n ≈ 22, p = 0.022). Because the sample size was small (n of about 30) and many exploratory analyses were performed, the results are intended to be hypothesis-generating.

The trim is 1 base for V and 0 bases for J, with a gap of 12 bases between the germline ends. There are 16 amino acids in the CDR3, from cysteine to phenylalanine inclusive. CDR3 DNA only is kept here, 48 bases in frame from base 1. From the germline V gene (reference sequence), CDR1 is MNHEY and CDR2 is SMNVEV. Comment on this clone: This clone's antigen is unknown. No clone much larger than this one lies a single base away; base qualities are absent.

Synthetic TCR analog templates were spiked into each PCR so that absolute template abundance could be estimated from read counts. TCRbeta CDR3 regions were amplified from genomic DNA with bias-controlled V and J gene primers using the immunoSEQ assay. Sequencing of rearranged TCRbeta segments was done at approximately 20X coverage. The original pipeline was this. Clustering was used to correct sequencing errors, and CDR3s were annotated against IMGT so that V, D and J genes could be assigned. Out-of-frame and stop-codon sequences were excluded, and only productive TCRbeta rearrangements were used in downstream analyses. To compute clonality, Shannon entropy was normalized by the log of the number of unique productive sequences and then subtracted from one. Clones differing between time points or between blood and tumor were identified by Fisher's exact test with Benjamini-Hochberg correction at adjusted p below 0.01. TCRdb took this table from immuneACCESS and kept in-frame rearrangements with V and J called. Such tables lack part of the clones; where checked against another copy, unresolved V genes explain under half of the gap, and the rest is unexplained. V, J and clone size reflect that table, while D and trimming were determined from the DNA. The sample includes over 20,000 clones, with around 88% observed a single time. Approximately 30% of the sample is taken by the ten largest.

The cohort comprised fewer than 35 patients with locally advanced or metastatic urothelial carcinoma treated at Memorial Sloan Kettering on a trial protocol. Peripheral blood mononuclear cells were collected pretreatment and during treatment, with between 1 and 8 total time points per patient. The Qiagen DNeasy Blood extraction kit was used to purify genomic DNA from total PBMCs and tumor samples. PBMCs were collected pretreatment and during treatment, and were isolated and stored as previously described. The specimen comprised PBMCs, sampled around atezolizumab (anti-PD-L1) treatment. The TCR originated in a man aged 55 to 69 with urothelial cancer. The V gene is TRBV27 and the J gene is TRBJ1-1, with TRBD1 tentatively as D gene (5 bases match). This receptor carries the CDR3 CASSLWQGGMNTEAFF. The bases are TGTGCCAGCAGTTTATGGCAGGGTGGCATGAACACTGAAGCTTTCTTT.